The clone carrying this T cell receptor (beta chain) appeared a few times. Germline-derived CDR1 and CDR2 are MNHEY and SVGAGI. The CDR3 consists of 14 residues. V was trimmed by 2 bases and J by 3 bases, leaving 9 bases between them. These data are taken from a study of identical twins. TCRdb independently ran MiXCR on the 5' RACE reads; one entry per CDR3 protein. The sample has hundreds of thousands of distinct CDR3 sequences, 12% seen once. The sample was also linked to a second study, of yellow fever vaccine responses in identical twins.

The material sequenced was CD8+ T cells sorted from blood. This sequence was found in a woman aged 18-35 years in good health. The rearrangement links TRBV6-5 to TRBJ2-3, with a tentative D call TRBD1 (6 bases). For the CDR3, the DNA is TGTGCCAGCAGTTACGGCAGGGGTACAGATACGCAGTATTTT. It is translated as CASSYGRGTDTQYF.